The 14 T cell receptor beta chains listed next were all sequenced from one sample in a study of beta chain features in type 1 diabetes. These receptors have no identified antigens. The investigators reverse transcribed all of the isolated RNA, so they sequenced expressed TCRB transcripts. Clones were read by immunoSEQ multiplex PCR, and TCRdb kept only the in-frame ones, dropping some. The table has 600,000 or so clones, more than 12% seen once. Study findings and constraints: Moderate yet significant TCRB CDR3 shortening was seen in Type 1 diabetes patients in all four CD4+ subsets.

Sample: naive CD4+ T cells from blood. The receptors were gathered from a man between 18 and 35 years old with type 1 diabetes.

This chain connects TRBV6-5 to TRBJ2-7; maybe TRBD1 (6 bases). The CDR3 loop spans 15 amino acids. V was clipped by 0 bases and J by 3 bases, with 12 bases between them. CDR1 and CDR2 from the germline V gene are MNHEY and SVGAGI. The CDR3 loop reads CASSYSAQGNYEQYF. As DNA, the CDR3 is TGTGCCAGCAGTTACTCGGCACAGGGCAACTACGAGCAGTACTTC.

CDR3 nucleotide sequence: TGTGCCATCAGTGGTTGGACAGGAGACTCTGGGGCCAACGTCCTGACTTTC. Its translation is CAISGWTGDSGANVLTF. This chain links TRBV10-3 with TRBJ2-6, with 7 bases matching TRBD1. Germline V lookup: CDR1 ENHRY, CDR2 SYGVKD. The CDR3 is 17 residues long. V lost 4 bases and J lost 0; bases outside the gene matches: 6.

This clone has only a few counts. The V call is TRBV9, the J call TRBJ1-2; the D gene is possibly TRBD1 (6 bases). Germline loops: CDR1 SGDLS, CDR2 YYNGEE. The CDR3 runs to 14 residues. V shed 1 base and J shed 4 bases, with 11 bases lying between them. The CDR3 protein is CASSVMSGAYGYTF. CDR3 nucleotide sequence: TGTGCCAGCAGCGTAATGTCAGGGGCCTATGGCTACACCTTC.

CDR3 DNA sequence: TGTGCCAGTCAGATAGGGGCCAATTGGGATGAGCAGTTCTTC. This translates into CASQIGANWDEQFF. This chain joins TRBV7-9 and TRBJ2-1; TRBD1 is a possible D gene (5 bases). Trimming took off 9 bases at V and 8 bases at J, with 20 bases between the two ends. Germline lookup yields CDR1 SEHNR and CDR2 FQNEAQ (reference sequence). This CDR3 region has 14 residues.

This clone was counted a few times. CDR3 DNA: TGTGCCTGGACTGACCCGAACTACGAGCAGTACTTC. This sequence encodes CAWTDPNYEQYF. The rearrangement uses TRBV30 and TRBJ2-7; D gene unclear. CDR3 size: 12 residues. The germline V gene has CDR1 GTSNPN and CDR2 SVGIG (reference sequence). Trimming took off 4 bases at V and 3 bases at J, with 10 bases between the two ends. Together with reference TRBV30 and TRBJ2-7, the CDR3 gives the full variable domain: SQTIHQWPATLVQPVGSPLSLECTVEGTSNPNLYWYRQAAGRGLQLLFYSVGIGQISSEVPQNLSASRPQDRQFILSSKKLLLSDSGFYLCAWTDPNYEQYFGPGTRLTVT.

This clone was observed a few times. The chain links TRBV9 to TRBJ1-3; no firm D call. Germline V gives CDR1 SGDLS, CDR2 YYNGEE. There are 14 residues in the CDR3. V lost 1 base to trimming and J lost 2 bases, with 7 bases between them. CDR3 sequence (DNA): TGTGCCAGCAGCGTAACGATAGCTGGAAACACCATATATTTT. Its translation is CASSVTIAGNTIYF.

This chain uses TRBV5-1 with TRBJ2-5, with 14 bases aligning to TRBD2. The CDR3 sequence is 16 residues long. Germline V gene lookup returns CDR1 SGHRS and CDR2 YFSETQ. The V segment lost 4 bases and the J segment 5 bases; nucleotides outside the gene matches: 7. CDR3 DNA: TGCGCCAGCAGCCAGACTAGCGGGAGGGCCGGGGAGACCCAGTACTTC. It specifies CASSQTSGRAGETQYF. The whole variable domain, filled in from reference TRBV5-1 and TRBJ2-5, reads KAGVTQTPRYLIKTRGQQVTLSCSPISGHRSVSWYQQTPGQGLQFLFEYFSETQRNKGNFPGRFSGRQFSNSRSEMNVSTLELGDSALYLCASSQTSGRAGETQYFGPGTRLLVL.

This clone was picked up a small number of times. This chain connects TRBV28 to TRBJ1-2; 7 bases align to TRBD1. The J segment lost 4 bases and the V segment lost 2 bases, leaving 13 bases of the junction unmatched. The CDR3 totals 17 residues. Germline V gene lookup returns CDR1 MDHEN and CDR2 SYDVKM. The DNA of the CDR3 is TGTGCCAGCAGTTTACCACGTTTCTCGGGACAGATCTATGGCTACACCTTC. Protein: CASSLPRFSGQIYGYTF.

V usage is TRBV30 and J usage is TRBJ1-1; 9 positions match TRBD1. The CDR3 runs to 13 residues. Trimming cost V 6 bases and J 7 bases; bases outside gene matches: 9. Germline V gene lookup returns CDR1 GTSNPN and CDR2 SVGIG (reference sequence). The CDR3 sequence is CACGSQGAGEAFF. The CDR3 DNA reads as TGTGCCTGCGGTTCACAGGGGGCGGGTGAAGCTTTCTTT.

This clone was seen a handful of times. The J gene is TRBJ1-1, the V gene TRBV30, with D perhaps TRBD1 (6 bases). Germline loops: CDR1 GTSNPN, CDR2 SVGIG (reference sequence). V was shortened by 0 bases and J by 4 bases, with 9 bases between the two germline ends. CDR3 size: 13 residues. In DNA, the CDR3 is TGTGCCTGGAGTGTTTACAGGGTCACTGAAGCTTTCTTT. It translates to CAWSVYRVTEAFF.

This clone was recorded a few times. CDR3 residues: CAWSVLRAAEAFF. For the CDR3, the DNA is TGTGCCTGGAGTGTACTCAGGGCCGCTGAAGCTTTCTTT. The chain has TRBV30 and TRBJ1-1; tentative D call: TRBD1 (5 bases). V dropped 0 bases and J dropped 6 bases, with 11 bases sitting between them. This CDR3 comprises 13 residues. Germline assignment: CDR1 GTSNPN and CDR2 SVGIG (reference sequence).

As regards this clone: This CDR3 is also generated by other DNA sequences in the sample. The V call is TRBV7-9, the J call TRBJ2-7, with D possibly being TRBD1 or TRBD2 (5 bases each). The germline gives CDR1 SEHNR, CDR2 FQNEAQ (reference sequence). Trimming took off 4 bases at V and 2 bases at J, with 12 bases between the two ends. The CDR3 sequence is 14 residues long. CDR3 amino acids: CASSSGTAAYEQYF. The CDR3 DNA reads as TGTGCCAGCAGCTCCGGGACGGCAGCCTACGAGCAGTACTTC.

This clone appeared a few times. The same CDR3 can be traced to other DNA sequences in this sample. CDR3 DNA: TGCAGTGCTAGCGATTATGGCTACACCTTC. It yields the protein CSASDYGYTF. V gene TRBV20-1 combines with J gene TRBJ1-2, with D hard to call. This CDR3 has 10 amino acids. Looked up from germline, CDR1 is DFQATT and CDR2 is SNEGSKA (reference sequence). The germline V and J ends were trimmed by 3 bases and 5 bases, with 4 bases remaining between them.

This clone was seen a handful of times. The chain joins TRBV30 to TRBJ1-1; D unclear. With 4 bases removed from V and 6 bases from J, the gap between germline ends came to 9 bases. The CDR3 is 11 residues long. Germline-derived CDR1 and CDR2 are GTSNPN and SVGIG (reference sequence). The CDR3 loop reads CAWKERSEAFF. The CDR3 DNA reads as TGTGCCTGGAAGGAACGATCTGAAGCTTTCTTT.